Presented here are 18 T cell receptor beta chains from one specimen sequenced in a study of blood T cell repertoires in COVID-19. The assay was immunoSEQ multiplex PCR, and TCRdb's table has in-frame clones only and misses some. The table shows under 350,000 clones, with 65% to 90% occurring only once. Specimen: PBMCs or T cells enriched from blood (not recorded which). Source of these receptors: a woman in her thirties or forties with acute COVID-19.

This clone showed up just once. The chain carries TRBV11-2 and TRBJ2-7; D is perhaps TRBD1 (6 bases). This CDR3 contains 12 residues. The V and J ends lost 5 bases and 3 bases respectively, with 8 bases between them. Germline CDR1 and CDR2: SGHAT and FQNNGV. CDR3 amino acids: CASSAQGYEQYF. CDR3 in DNA: TGTGCCAGCAGCGCACAGGGCTACGAGCAGTACTTC.

The sample holds one count of this clone. This chain links TRBV6-5 with TRBJ2-3; 7 nucleotides match TRBD2. The CDR3 runs to 15 residues. Germline CDR1 and CDR2: MNHEY and SVGAGI. Trimming removed 2 bases from V and 2 bases from J; junction bases left unmatched: 4. CDR3 coding DNA: TGTGCCAGCAGTTACAGGGGACTATACACAGATACGCAGTATTTT. It translates to CASSYRGLYTDTQYF.

V is TRBV20-1 and J is TRBJ2-3; D remains ambiguous. Trimming removed 5 bases from V and 6 bases from J, with 9 bases in between. The CDR3 consists of 11 residues. The germline V gene has CDR1 DFQATT and CDR2 SNEGSKA (reference sequence). The chain's CDR3 is CSAPVSDTQYF. In nucleotides, the CDR3 is TGCAGTGCTCCAGTTTCGGATACGCAGTATTTT.

The genes are TRBV28 and TRBJ2-7; D may be TRBD1 (6 bases). Germline CDR1 reads MDHEN; CDR2 reads SYDVKM. V was trimmed by 3 bases and J by 6 bases, leaving 21 bases between them. The CDR3 is 16 residues long. CDR3 coding DNA: TGTGCCAGCAGTTTCTTTCTTTCCCCAGGGGCGGCCGAGCAGTACTTC. It yields the protein CASSFFLSPGAAEQYF.

This chain joins TRBV6-2 or TRBV6-3 and TRBJ2-5, with 7 bases aligning to TRBD2. Germline V gives CDR1 MNHEY, CDR2 SVGEGT. CDR3 size: 13 residues. V lost 5 bases and J lost 3; bases outside the gene matches: 3. CDR3 in amino acids: CASSKLAKETQYF. DNA of the CDR3: TGTGCCAGCAGTAAACTAGCGAAAGAGACCCAGTACTTC.

The chain uses TRBV19 and TRBJ1-5; TRBD1 aligns across 8 bases. Per germline, CDR1 LNHDA and CDR2 SQIVND (reference sequence). The CDR3 is made up of 18 amino acids. The ends lost 8 bases at V and 0 bases at J; junction bases unmatched: 15. The CDR3 here is CASATGTGGTRSNQPQHF. The CDR3 nucleotides are TGTGCCAGTGCTACCGGGACAGGAGGTACTCGTAGCAATCAGCCCCAGCATTTT.

The chain employs TRBV28 and TRBJ1-5, with D unresolved. V gave up 2 bases and J gave up 0 bases, with 11 bases separating them. CDR1 and CDR2 (germline): MDHEN, SYDVKM. CDR3 length: 16 amino acids. CDR3 nucleotide sequence: TGTGCCAGCAGTTTACGGAGGGCAGCTAGCAATCAGCCCCAGCATTTT. It is translated as CASSLRRAASNQPQHF.

The chain uses TRBV27 and TRBJ1-5, with D tentatively TRBD1 (5 bases). The CDR3 totals 17 residues. Germline values: CDR1 MNHEY, CDR2 SMNVEV (reference sequence). The germline V and J ends were trimmed by 8 bases and 2 bases, with 22 bases remaining between them. In DNA, the CDR3 is TGTGCCAGCTCCCGCGGGGCAGTGGGCATGGGCAATCAGCCCCAGCATTTT. This sequence encodes CASSRGAVGMGNQPQHF.

V is TRBV11-3 and J is TRBJ2-7; maybe TRBD2 (5 bases). The V gene's germline CDR1 is SGHNT and CDR2 YENEEA. CDR3 length: 15 residues. Trimming pared 5 bases from V and 3 bases from J, leaving 17 bases between. CDR3 in amino acids: CASSPEGRVFYEQYF. The CDR3 region has the DNA TGTGCCAGCAGCCCCGAGGGTAGGGTATTCTACGAGCAGTACTTC.

This clone occurred once. The rearrangement joins TRBV9 to TRBJ2-2; 14 nucleotides agree with TRBD2. CDR3 length: 17 amino acids. Germline V gene lookup returns CDR1 SGDLS and CDR2 YYNGEE. The trim removed 3 bases at V and 6 bases at J, leaving 7 bases unmatched. CDR3 sequence reads: CASSAGLAGEKSGELFF. The CDR3 DNA reads as TGTGCCAGCAGCGCGGGACTAGCGGGAGAAAAATCCGGGGAGCTGTTTTTT.

The gene calls are TRBV28 and TRBJ1-1; no clear D. Germline-derived CDR1 and CDR2 are MDHEN and SYDVKM. The ends were cut back, 3 bases at V and 0 bases at J, with 14 bases in the middle. This CDR3 region has 16 residues. The CDR3 loop reads CASSFGLLNMNTEAFF. For the CDR3, the DNA is TGTGCCAGCAGTTTTGGACTCCTTAACATGAACACTGAAGCTTTCTTT. Full variable domain (outside the CDR3, taken from reference TRBV28 and TRBJ1-1): DVKVTQSSRYLVKRTGEKVFLECVQDMDHENMFWYRQDPGLGLRLIYFSYDVKMKEKGDIPEGYSVSREKKERFSLILESASTNQTSMYLCASSFGLLNMNTEAFFGQGTRLTVV.

A note on this clone: The same CDR3 is also encoded by other DNA sequences in this sample. The J gene is TRBJ2-1, the V gene TRBV5-1; possibly TRBD1 for D (5 bases). The germline V gene encodes CDR1 SGHRS and CDR2 YFSETQ. V was cut by 7 bases and J by 4 bases, with 12 bases left in between. The length of the CDR3 is 13 residues. CDR3 sequence reads: CASRQGSYNEQFF. The CDR3 nucleotides are TGCGCCAGCCGGCAGGGTAGTTACAATGAGCAGTTCTTC.

The chain recombines TRBV7-9 with TRBJ1-2; 8 nucleotides match TRBD1. The length of the CDR3 is 14 residues. V gave up 6 bases and J gave up 2 bases; unmatched junction bases: 5. Germline V CDR1 and CDR2: SEHNR, FQNEAQ (reference sequence). The CDR3 region has the DNA TGTGCCAGCAGGGGGACAGGCCGGAACTATGGCTACACCTTC. Protein sequence: CASRGTGRNYGYTF.

This chain uses TRBV24-1 with TRBJ2-1; D is possibly TRBD2 (5 bases). This CDR3 region has 16 residues. V lost 4 bases, J lost 6 bases, and 18 bases lay in between. The germline gives CDR1 KGHDR, CDR2 SFDVKD. The CDR3 DNA is TGTGCCACCAGTGACCCATCCGGACTTGATTCCAATGAGCAGTTCTTC. This gives the protein CATSDPSGLDSNEQFF.

The chain has TRBV19 and TRBJ1-5, with no clear D. This CDR3 is built from 12 residues. Germline V CDR1 and CDR2: LNHDA, SQIVND (reference sequence). The V end was cut by 3 bases, the J end by 7 bases, with 7 bases between. CDR3 in DNA: TGTGCCAGTAGTATGGCGGGGCAGCCCCAGCATTTT. Translated: CASSMAGQPQHF.

The chain carries TRBV20-1 and TRBJ1-4; D call uncertain. V lost 2 bases and J lost 5, with 3 bases in between. The CDR3 runs 11 residues. Germline assignment: CDR1 DFQATT and CDR2 SNEGSKA (reference sequence). CDR3 in DNA: TGCAGTGCTAGAATAAATGAAAAACTGTTTTTT. It yields the protein CSARINEKLFF.

There are a few counts of this clone. The CDR3 nucleotides are TGCGCCAGCAGCTTTATGCCGGGACAGGGTAATTCACCCCTCCACTTT. It translates to CASSFMPGQGNSPLHF. The chain uses TRBV5-1 and TRBJ1-6; 9 bases line up with TRBD1. V shed 2 bases, J shed 6 bases, and the junction held 6 bases outside the gene matches. The length of the CDR3 is 16 residues. Germline-derived CDR1 and CDR2 are SGHRS and YFSETQ.

There are a few counts of this clone. This chain uses TRBV5-1 with TRBJ1-4, with 7 bases aligning to TRBD1. The CDR3 length is 16 residues. J gave up 8 bases and V 2 bases, and 12 bases lay outside the gene matches. CDR1 and CDR2 (germline): SGHRS, YFSETQ. The CDR3 sequence: CASSFEGGRVGEKLFF. The CDR3 coding sequence is TGCGCCAGCAGCTTTGAAGGGGGCCGGGTAGGGGAAAAACTGTTTTTT.